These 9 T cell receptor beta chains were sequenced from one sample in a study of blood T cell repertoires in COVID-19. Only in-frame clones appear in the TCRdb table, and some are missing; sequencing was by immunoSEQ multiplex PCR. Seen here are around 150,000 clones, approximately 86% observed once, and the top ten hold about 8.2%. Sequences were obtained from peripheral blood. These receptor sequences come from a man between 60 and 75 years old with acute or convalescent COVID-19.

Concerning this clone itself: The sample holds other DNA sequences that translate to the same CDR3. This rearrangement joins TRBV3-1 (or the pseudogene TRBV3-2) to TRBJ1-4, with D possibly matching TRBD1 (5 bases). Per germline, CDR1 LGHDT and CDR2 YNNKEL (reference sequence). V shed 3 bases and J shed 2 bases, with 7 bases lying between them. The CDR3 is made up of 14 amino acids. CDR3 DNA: TGTGCCAGCAGCCACCGGGGGACTAATGAAAAACTGTTTTTT. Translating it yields CASSHRGTNEKLFF.

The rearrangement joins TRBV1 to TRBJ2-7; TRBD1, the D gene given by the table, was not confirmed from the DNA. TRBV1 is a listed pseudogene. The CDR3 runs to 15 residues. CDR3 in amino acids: CTSKEGQGVSYEQYF. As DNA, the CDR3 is TGCACCAGCAAAGAAGGGCAGGGGGTATCCTACGAGCAGTACTTC.

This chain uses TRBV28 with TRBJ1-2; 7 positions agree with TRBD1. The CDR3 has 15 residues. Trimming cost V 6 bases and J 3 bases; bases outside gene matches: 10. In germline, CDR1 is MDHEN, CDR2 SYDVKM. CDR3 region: CASSPVLRGDYGYTF. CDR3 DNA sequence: TGTGCCAGCAGCCCAGTGCTCAGGGGGGACTATGGCTACACCTTC.

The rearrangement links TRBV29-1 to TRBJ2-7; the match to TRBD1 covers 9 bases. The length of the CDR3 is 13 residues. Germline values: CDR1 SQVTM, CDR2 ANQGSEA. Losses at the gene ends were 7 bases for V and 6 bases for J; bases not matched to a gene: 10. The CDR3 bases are TGCAGCGCATCCGGGACAGGGTCATCCGAGCAGTACTTC. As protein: CSASGTGSSEQYF.

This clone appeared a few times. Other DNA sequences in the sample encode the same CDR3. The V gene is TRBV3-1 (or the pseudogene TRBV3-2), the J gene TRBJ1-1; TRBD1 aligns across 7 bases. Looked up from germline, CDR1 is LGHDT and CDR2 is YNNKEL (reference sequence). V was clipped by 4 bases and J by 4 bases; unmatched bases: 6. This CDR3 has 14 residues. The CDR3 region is CASSLRQGGTEAFF. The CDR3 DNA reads TGTGCCAGCAGCCTCCGCCAGGGGGGCACTGAAGCTTTCTTT.

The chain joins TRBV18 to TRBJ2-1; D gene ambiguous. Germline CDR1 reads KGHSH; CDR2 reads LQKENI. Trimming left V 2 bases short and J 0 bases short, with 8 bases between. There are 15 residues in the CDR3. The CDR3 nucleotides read TGTGCCAGCTCACCAACGCGAAGCTCCTACAATGAGCAGTTCTTC. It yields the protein CASSPTRSSYNEQFF.

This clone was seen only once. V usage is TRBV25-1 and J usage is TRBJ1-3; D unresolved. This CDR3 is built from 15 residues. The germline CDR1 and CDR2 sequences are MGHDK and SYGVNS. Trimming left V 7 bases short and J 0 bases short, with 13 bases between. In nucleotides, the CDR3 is TGTGCCAGCACAACCCGACGGGGCTCTGGAAACACCATATATTTT. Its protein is CASTTRRGSGNTIYF.

The CDR3 region has the DNA TGCAGCGTTCATCAGGGGGCACGGAACACTGAAGCTTTCTTT. Protein: CSVHQGARNTEAFF. The V call is TRBV29-1, the J call TRBJ1-1; 8 bases align to TRBD1. Germline-derived CDR1 and CDR2 are SQVTM and ANQGSEA. V lost 5 bases, J lost 1 base, and 6 bases stayed unmatched. The CDR3 is 14 residues long. Full variable domain (missing parts from reference TRBV29-1 and TRBJ1-1): SAVISQKPSRDICQRGTSLTIQCQVDSQVTMMFWYRQQPGQSLTLIATANQGSEATYESGFVIDKFPISRPNLTFSTLTVSNMSPEDSSIYLCSVHQGARNTEAFFGQGTRLTVV.

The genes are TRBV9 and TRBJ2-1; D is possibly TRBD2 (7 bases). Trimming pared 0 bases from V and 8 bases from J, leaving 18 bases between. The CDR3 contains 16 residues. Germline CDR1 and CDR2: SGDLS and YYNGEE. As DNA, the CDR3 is TGTGCCAGCAGCGTAGGGGCGGGGGCTAGGGACCATGAGCAGTTCTTC. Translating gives CASSVGAGARDHEQFF.